Listed below are T cell receptor beta chains from one sample, sequenced in a study of graft-versus-host responses after intestinal transplantation. TCRdb keeps only in-frame clones here, not all; method: immunoSEQ multiplex PCR. The sample has 130,000 or so clones; over 85% are singletons. No antigens are known for them. This specimen consisted of unstimulated CD4+ T cells sorted from spleen or lymph node cells, obtained before intestinal transplant. These receptors all come from a human donor who received an intestinal transplant. CDR3s include the opening cysteine and the closing phenylalanine or tryptophan. A D gene is named only where the DNA matches it firmly. Not all rows give a size; the values are once, few, many and, for expanded clones, a class.

abundance: -; v_gene: TRBV28; d_gene: -; j_gene: TRBJ1-2; CDR3nt: TGTGCCAGCAGCGTTACAGGGACGGCCTATGGCTACACCTTC; CDR3aa: CASSVTGTAYGYTF
abundance: -; v_gene: TRBV18; d_gene: TRBD2; j_gene: TRBJ2-3; CDR3nt: TGTGCCAGCTCACGCCCCGGGGGGATCGGTGCGCAGTATTTT; CDR3aa: CASSRPGGIGAQYF
abundance: -; v_gene: TRBV20-1; d_gene: -; j_gene: TRBJ1-5; CDR3nt: TGCAGTGCCGGATTAAATCAGCCCCAGCATTTT; CDR3aa: CSAGLNQPQHF
abundance: -; v_gene: TRBV9; d_gene: -; j_gene: TRBJ1-2; CDR3nt: TGTGCCAGCAGCACCCGGTTCAGGGTAGACGGGGATGGCTACACCTTC; CDR3aa: CASSTRFRVDGDGYTF
abundance: -; v_gene: TRBV27; d_gene: -; j_gene: TRBJ1-2; CDR3nt: TGTGCCAGCGGAGGCCGTGGCCCTCCCTATGGCTACACCTTC; CDR3aa: CASGGRGPPYGYTF
abundance: -; v_gene: TRBV5-4; d_gene: -; j_gene: TRBJ2-4; CDR3nt: TGTGCCAGCAGTCTCTGGACGGGGATTCAGTACTTC; CDR3aa: CASSLWTGIQYF
abundance: -; v_gene: TRBV10-3; d_gene: TRBD1; j_gene: TRBJ2-7; CDR3nt: TGTGCCATCAGTGAGTCGTCGGACAGGGGCCACGAGCAGTACTTC; CDR3aa: CAISESSDRGHEQYF
abundance: -; v_gene: TRBV2; d_gene: -; j_gene: TRBJ1-1; CDR3nt: TGTGCCAGCAGGGGAGAAAGAGATAACACTGAAGCTTTCTTT; CDR3aa: CASRGERDNTEAFF
abundance: -; v_gene: TRBV29-1; d_gene: -; j_gene: TRBJ1-2; CDR3nt: TGCAGCGTTCCCGTTTGGGGGTTCTCGGGTGGCTACACCTTC; CDR3aa: CSVPVWGFSGGYTF
abundance: -; v_gene: TRBV5-1; d_gene: -; j_gene: TRBJ1-1; CDR3nt: TGCGCCAGCACAGAGGGGACCCGGGGGAGGAACACTGAAGCTTTCTTT; CDR3aa: CASTEGTRGRNTEAFF
abundance: -; v_gene: TRBV5-4; d_gene: -; j_gene: TRBJ2-1; CDR3nt: TGTGCCAGCAGATCCAATCTAGCTGATGAGCAGTTCTTC; CDR3aa: CASRSNLADEQFF
abundance: -; v_gene: TRBV21-1; d_gene: -; j_gene: TRBJ1-4; CDR3nt: TGTGCCAGCAGCAAAATTTCTGGTGAAAAACTGTTTTTT; CDR3aa: CASSKISGEKLFF
abundance: -; v_gene: TRBV7-2; d_gene: -; j_gene: TRBJ1-1; CDR3nt: TGTGCCAGCAGCTTAGTAGGCACGAACACTGAAGCTTTCTTT; CDR3aa: CASSLVGTNTEAFF
abundance: -; v_gene: TRBV30; d_gene: -; j_gene: TRBJ1-1; CDR3nt: TGTGCCTGGAGTGTAGGGGGTAGAAAAGCTTTCTTT; CDR3aa: CAWSVGGRKAFF
abundance: once; v_gene: TRBV6-1; d_gene: -; j_gene: TRBJ1-3; CDR3nt: TGTGCCAGCAGTGAAGGATTCAACTCTGGAAACACCATATATTTT; CDR3aa: CASSEGFNSGNTIYF
abundance: -; v_gene: TRBV7-2; d_gene: -; j_gene: TRBJ1-1; CDR3nt: TGTGCCAGCAGCCCCGGGGCAGTAGGAATGAACACTGAAGCTTTCTTT; CDR3aa: CASSPGAVGMNTEAFF
abundance: -; v_gene: TRBV5-1; d_gene: -; j_gene: TRBJ2-7; CDR3nt: TGCGCCAGCAGCCCACTTGGGGTCTCCTCCTACGAGCAGTACTTC; CDR3aa: CASSPLGVSSYEQYF
abundance: -; v_gene: TRBV29-1; d_gene: TRBD2; j_gene: TRBJ2-3; CDR3nt: TGCAGCGCGGTCCAGCGGGGCCCGGCAGATACGCAGTATTTT; CDR3aa: CSAVQRGPADTQYF
abundance: -; v_gene: TRBV6-5; d_gene: -; j_gene: TRBJ1-1; CDR3nt: TGTGCCAGCAGTTACTTTGGGAACACTGAAGCTTTCTTT; CDR3aa: CASSYFGNTEAFF
abundance: once; v_gene: TRBV5-1; d_gene: -; j_gene: TRBJ1-1; CDR3nt: TGCGCCAGCAGGGAGGGGAACACTGAAGCTTTCTTT; CDR3aa: CASREGNTEAFF
abundance: -; v_gene: TRBV27; d_gene: -; j_gene: TRBJ2-7; CDR3nt: TGTGCCAGCAGTTTAGTCCCGGTTAGTCTCTACGAGCAGTACTTC; CDR3aa: CASSLVPVSLYEQYF
abundance: -; v_gene: TRBV29-1; d_gene: TRBD2; j_gene: TRBJ2-1; CDR3nt: TGCAGCGTCGGGACTAGGTTTGATAATGAGCAGTTCTTC; CDR3aa: CSVGTRFDNEQFF
abundance: -; v_gene: TRBV5-1; d_gene: TRBD1; j_gene: TRBJ2-1; CDR3nt: TGCGCCAGCAGCTGGACCGCGCGGAGACAGGGTACCTACAATGAGCAGTTCTTC; CDR3aa: CASSWTARRQGTYNEQFF
abundance: -; v_gene: TRBV6-5; d_gene: TRBD2; j_gene: TRBJ2-5; CDR3nt: TGTGCCAGCAGTTACTCTACTAGCGGGGGGGTAAAGACCCAGTACTTC; CDR3aa: CASSYSTSGGVKTQYF
abundance: -; v_gene: TRBV30; d_gene: -; j_gene: TRBJ1-4; CDR3nt: TGTGCCTTAGGGGGACAAGTCGAAAAACTGTTTTTT; CDR3aa: CALGGQVEKLFF
abundance: -; v_gene: TRBV7-3; d_gene: -; j_gene: TRBJ2-3; CDR3nt: TGTGCCAGCAGCTACCGATCGACAGGCGGGGATACGCAGTATTTT; CDR3aa: CASSYRSTGGDTQYF
abundance: -; v_gene: TRBV7-2; d_gene: -; j_gene: TRBJ2-7; CDR3nt: TGTGCCAGCAGCTTCACGACCCCTACGGTCAAGCAGTACTTC; CDR3aa: CASSFTTPTVKQYF
abundance: -; v_gene: TRBV6-1; d_gene: TRBD1; j_gene: TRBJ2-3; CDR3nt: TGTGCCAGCAGACAGACAGGGAGTGGAGCAGATACGCAGTATTTT; CDR3aa: CASRQTGSGADTQYF
abundance: -; v_gene: TRBV18; d_gene: TRBD1; j_gene: TRBJ1-6; CDR3nt: TGTGCCAGCTCACGAACGGAGACAGGGGGGAATTCACCCCTCCACTTT; CDR3aa: CASSRTETGGNSPLHF
abundance: -; v_gene: TRBV10-3; d_gene: -; j_gene: TRBJ1-1; CDR3nt: TGTGCCATCAGTGAGTCAGGCACGTACACTGAAGCTTTCTTT; CDR3aa: CAISESGTYTEAFF
abundance: -; v_gene: TRBV6-6; d_gene: TRBD1; j_gene: TRBJ1-2; CDR3nt: TGTGCCAGCAGTCGCCCGGGGACAGGGTTAAGCTATGGCTACACCTTC; CDR3aa: CASSRPGTGLSYGYTF